The 3 T cell receptor beta chains reported below all come from one sample, sequenced in a study of identical twins. TCRdb fed the 5' RACE reads into MiXCR, producing one record per CDR3 protein. The sample contains 500,000 to 700,000 distinct CDR3 sequences, about 7% of which appear only once. This sample also belongs to another study, concerning yellow fever vaccine responses in identical twins.

Material for sequencing was PBMCs. These receptors were taken from a woman younger than 30 in good health.

The chain couples TRBV18 to TRBJ2-7, with 12 bases lining up with TRBD2. Per the germline V gene, CDR1 is KGHSH and CDR2 is LQKENI. The junction had 13 bases not matched to a gene; V was cut back by 1 base and J by 3 bases. CDR3 length: 19 amino acids. CDR3 coding DNA: TGTGCCAGCTCACCACTCCACCGACTAGCGGGAGACCTCTACTACGAGCAGTACTTC. It specifies CASSPLHRLAGDLYYEQYF.

The chain uses TRBV7-9 and TRBJ2-1, with TRBD2 matching 8 bases. Germline V gives CDR1 SEHNR, CDR2 FQNEAQ (reference sequence). The CDR3 spans 16 residues. V lost 7 bases to trimming and J lost 6 bases; unmatched junction nucleotides: 14. This CDR3 is CASTLGGGGLGNEQFF. In DNA, the CDR3 is TGTGCCAGCACACTGGGGGGCGGGGGGCTTGGCAATGAGCAGTTCTTC.

Ten or more counts support this clonotype. This rearrangement joins TRBV4-2 to TRBJ2-1, with 7 bases aligning to TRBD2. Unmatched junction bases numbered 9, after V lost 0 bases and J lost 4 bases. The CDR3 totals 17 residues. CDR1 is LGHNA, CDR2 YNFKEQ, per germline. CDR3 in amino acids: CASSQDPAASGYNEQFF. The CDR3 nucleotides are TGTGCCAGCAGCCAAGATCCGGCAGCTAGCGGATACAATGAGCAGTTCTTC.